One T cell receptor beta chain is described in this entry. The antigen is unknown. A much larger clone sits a single nucleotide away, making a read error possible. The data are from a study of regulatory T cells in long-lasting Graves disease. Libraries of TCR beta came from iRepertoire HTBI primers plus Arm-PCR of CDR3 regions. Source study methods: Sample data revealed about 62 TRBV and under 15 TRBJ segments. A single record per CDR3 protein comes from TCRdb applying MiXCR to the multiplex PCR reads. The V and J calls shown here were made by TCRdb, not taken from the authors' results. Here the sample spans 700,000 or so distinct CDR3 sequences, around 30% being singletons. Described time point: persistent/refractory GD, antithyroid drugs over 5 years with positive TRAb. Generation of the TCR library employed RNA extracted from PBMCs. Patients hailed from an endocrinology department in Xi'an, China.

The study's findings and limits: Persistent disease favored TRBV28, TRBJ1-2 and TRBJ2-5. New patients shared fewer public clonotypes (more than 850) than persistent patients did (2,741).

CDR1 is MDHEN and CDR2 is SYDVKM in the germline V gene. This CDR3 contains 15 residues. This specimen was peripheral blood mononuclear cells (PBMCs), taken when the disease was refractory, from a patient treated with antithyroid drugs. This chain connects TRBV28 to TRBJ1-2; D is unresolved. The receptor comes from a female donor with Graves disease. For the CDR3, the DNA is TGTGCCAGCATCCAGTACGCCGATTCGAACTATAGCTACACCTTC. Protein product: CASIQYADSNYSYTF.